This section outlines one T cell receptor (beta chain) sequence together with its context. Its antigen remains unidentified. One entry per CDR3 protein, without DNA, is what TCRdb gives after re-calling the 5' RACE reads. In total, the table holds about 210,000 distinct CDR3 sequences. The data are from a study of monozygotic twins with inflammatory bowel disease. For every donor, one blood sample of 2.5 ml was drawn. Overall study findings and caveats: IBD patients exhibited fewer clonotypes shared with other individuals than healthy twins, particularly with disease activity.

This sequence was found in a human donor with ulcerative colitis or Crohn's disease, or a healthy co-twin of an affected twin (not recorded which). Sequenced input: blood.

CDR3 region: CASSTVAGAYTDTQYF. The chain employs TRBV5-6 and TRBJ2-3; TCRdb picks TRBD2, but there is no DNA to check that call. The CDR3 has 16 residues. CDR1 is SGHDT and CDR2 is YYEEEE in the germline V gene.